This TCR beta chain was profiled in a study of cytomegalovirus exposure and HLA in healthy donors. The V and J ends lost 2 bases and 0 bases respectively, with 7 bases between them. Germline CDR1 and CDR2: GTSNPN and SVGIG (reference sequence). This CDR3 has 13 residues. 13 Jbeta primers and 60 Vbeta primers were used for the PCR. Measured with immunoSEQ multiplex PCR; TCRdb has only the in-frame clones, and not every one. The table lists about 140,000 clones, around 80% of them singletons. Details on this clone: What it binds is unknown.

Points from the study as a whole: On later analysis, the bulk of CMV-associated TCR beta chains appeared to be HLA-restricted.

This chain joins TRBV30 and TRBJ1-1; D is uncertain. The sequenced material came from PBMCs. The TCR sequence derives from a woman aged 40 to 50 in good health and CMV-seronegative. CDR3 sequence (DNA): TGTGCCTGGAGTCTACAGATGAACACTGAAGCTTTCTTT. This translates into CAWSLQMNTEAFF. The full variable domain, rest sourced from reference TRBV30 and TRBJ1-1, is SQTIHQWPATLVQPVGSPLSLECTVEGTSNPNLYWYRQAAGRGLQLLFYSVGIGQISSEVPQNLSASRPQDRQFILSSKKLLLSDSGFYLCAWSLQMNTEAFFGQGTRLTVV.